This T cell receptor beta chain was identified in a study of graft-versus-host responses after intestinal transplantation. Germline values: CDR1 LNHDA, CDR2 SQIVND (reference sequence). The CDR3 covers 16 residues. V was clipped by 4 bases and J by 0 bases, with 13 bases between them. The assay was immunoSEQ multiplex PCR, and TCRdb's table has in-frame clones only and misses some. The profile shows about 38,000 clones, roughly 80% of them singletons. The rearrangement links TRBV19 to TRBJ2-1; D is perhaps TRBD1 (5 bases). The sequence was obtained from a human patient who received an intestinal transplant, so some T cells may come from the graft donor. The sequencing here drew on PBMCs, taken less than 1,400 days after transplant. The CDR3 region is CASSTSTVSSYNEQFF. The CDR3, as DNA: TGTGCCAGTAGTACTTCGACAGTTAGCTCCTACAATGAGCAGTTCTTC.